The 15 T cell receptor beta chains presented below share a single source sample, sequenced in a study of blood T cell dynamics during melanoma immunotherapy. Sample time point: pre-treatment baseline. The data were produced by immunoSEQ multiplex PCR, yet TCRdb's version contains in-frame clones alone and is incomplete. The sample yields fewer than 4,500 clones, approximately 97% seen once. Sample: effector memory CD8+ T cells from blood, taken from a patient treated with checkpoint blockade. Every receptor here comes from a human donor with melanoma.

The rearrangement joins TRBV5-4 to TRBJ2-5; 11 bases line up with TRBD2. The CDR3 has 15 residues. Germline trimming cut 4 bases from V and 3 bases from J; bases unmatched to any gene: 5. The V gene's germline CDR1 is SGHNT and CDR2 YYREEE (reference sequence). This CDR3 reads CASSPPGLAEETQYF. CDR3 sequence (DNA): TGTGCCAGCAGCCCACCGGGACTAGCGGAAGAGACCCAGTACTTC.

The chain's CDR3 is CATNPDRGRVDTIYF. CDR3 bases: TGTGCCACCAACCCGGACAGGGGGCGCGTGGACACCATATATTTT. This sequence joins TRBV15 and TRBJ1-3; 11 bases match TRBD1. Germline CDR1 is LNHNV and CDR2 is YYDKDF (reference sequence). The V gene end was trimmed by 7 bases and the J gene end by 8 bases; junction bases not matched to a gene: 10. CDR3 length: 15 amino acids. Combining the CDR3 with reference TRBV15 and TRBJ1-3 gives the whole variable domain DAMVIQNPRYQVTQFGKPVTLSCSQTLNHNVMYWYQQKSSQAPKLLFHYYDKDFNNEADTPDNFQSRRPNTSFCFLDIRSPGLGDTAMYLCATNPDRGRVDTIYFGEGSWLTVV.

The chain is built from TRBV27 and TRBJ1-6, with D possibly matching TRBD1 (6 bases). Trimming took off 6 bases at V and 7 bases at J, with 16 bases between the two ends. Looked up from germline, CDR1 is MNHEY and CDR2 is SMNVEV (reference sequence). CDR3 length: 15 amino acids. The CDR3 region is CASSARGRANSPLHF. For the CDR3, the DNA is TGTGCCAGCAGCGCTAGGGGGAGGGCCAATTCACCCCTCCACTTT.

J is TRBJ2-7 and V is TRBV5-6, with 10 nucleotides matching TRBD1. The V gene end was trimmed by 4 bases and the J gene end by 7 bases; junction bases not matched to a gene: 11. Germline V gene lookup returns CDR1 SGHDT and CDR2 YYEEEE. The CDR3 is 15 residues long. CDR3 loop: CASSPELTGGWEQYF. DNA of the CDR3: TGTGCCAGCAGCCCCGAACTGACAGGGGGCTGGGAGCAGTACTTC.

The chain joins TRBV27 to TRBJ2-7; 7 bases line up with TRBD2. The V gene's germline CDR1 is MNHEY and CDR2 SMNVEV (reference sequence). V lost 5 bases to trimming and J lost 1 base; unmatched junction nucleotides: 5. The CDR3 sequence is 14 residues long. CDR3: CASSPGLPSYEQYF. DNA of the CDR3: TGTGCCAGCAGTCCGGGACTACCTTCCTACGAGCAGTACTTC.

The chain recombines TRBV7-9 with TRBJ2-3; TRBD2 is a possible D gene (5 bases). V shed 5 bases and J shed 3 bases, with 9 bases lying between them. The germline gives CDR1 SEHNR, CDR2 FQNEAQ (reference sequence). The CDR3 extends over 13 amino acids. The CDR3 is CASSHGGTDTQYF. The CDR3 coding sequence is TGTGCCAGCAGCCACGGAGGTACAGATACGCAGTATTTT. The whole variable domain, filled in from reference TRBV7-9 and TRBJ2-3, reads DTGVSQNPRHKITKRGQNVTFRCDPISEHNRLYWYRQTLGQGPEFLTYFQNEAQLEKSRLLSDRFSAERPKGSFSTLEIQRTEQGDSAMYLCASSHGGTDTQYFGPGTRLTVL.

J is TRBJ2-5 and V is TRBV6-5; TRBD1 matches 7 bases. Germline V gene sequence: CDR1 MNHEY, CDR2 SVGAGI. V gave up 4 bases and J gave up 5 bases; unmatched junction bases: 10. The CDR3 consists of 15 residues. The CDR3 reads CASSFLGGAGETQYF. Here the CDR3 DNA reads TGTGCCAGCAGTTTCCTAGGGGGCGCAGGGGAGACCCAGTACTTC.

This sequence joins TRBV10-3 and TRBJ2-7, with 14 bases that match TRBD2. V shed 2 bases, J shed 5 bases, and the junction held 5 bases outside the gene matches. Germline-derived CDR1 and CDR2 are ENHRY and SYGVKD. The CDR3 spans 16 residues. The CDR3 nucleotides are TGTGCCATCAGTGAGATAGGACTAGCGGGAGGCAACGAGCAGTACTTC. Residues: CAISEIGLAGGNEQYF.

Written as DNA, the CDR3 is TGTGCCAGCAGCGTAGAATCCAGCAGGACGCAGTATTTT. The encoded protein is CASSVESSRTQYF. This sequence joins TRBV9 and TRBJ2-3, with unresolved D. The CDR3 contains 13 residues. V shed 0 bases and J shed 9 bases, with 11 bases lying between them. The germline V gene has CDR1 SGDLS and CDR2 YYNGEE.

The chain links TRBV5-1 to TRBJ2-7; perhaps TRBD1 as D (6 bases). From germline, CDR1 is SGHRS and CDR2 YFSETQ. The CDR3 totals 16 residues. Trimming removed 4 bases at V and 5 bases at J, with 22 bases between. The CDR3 here is CASSPAPTGSANEQYF. Written as DNA, the CDR3 is TGCGCCAGCAGCCCAGCCCCTACAGGGTCCGCCAACGAGCAGTACTTC.

The rearrangement uses TRBV6-1 and TRBJ1-2; D may be TRBD1 (6 bases). V lost 0 bases and J lost 7, with 15 bases in between. In germline, CDR1 is MNHNS, CDR2 SASEGT. The CDR3 length is 15 residues. The CDR3 DNA follows: TGTGCCAGCAGTGAAGCGTGGGGGGCCGCTACTGGCTACACCTTC. It is translated as CASSEAWGAATGYTF.

The CDR3 DNA is TGTGCCAGCAGTGACGCGGACAGGGCCGGGCAGCCCCAGCATTTT. This encodes CASSDADRAGQPQHF. The chain has TRBV2 and TRBJ1-5, with 8 bases that match TRBD1. The germline gives CDR1 SNHLY, CDR2 FYNNEI. V lost 3 bases, J lost 7 bases, and 8 bases stayed unmatched. This CDR3 region has 15 residues.

The chain has TRBV6-5 and TRBJ2-2; possibly TRBD1 or TRBD2 for D (5 bases each). Trimming stripped 0 bases from V and 9 bases from J, with 8 bases between. Germline CDR1 MNHEY, CDR2 SVGAGI. CDR3 length equals 13 residues. In DNA form, the CDR3 reads TGTGCCAGCAGTTACTCTGAGGGGTGGGAGCTGTTTTTT. Translating it yields CASSYSEGWELFF.

CDR3 region: CASSPSSGTGAYEQYF. For the CDR3, the DNA is TGTGCCAGCAGCCCCTCATCGGGGACAGGGGCCTACGAGCAGTACTTC. This rearrangement joins TRBV9 to TRBJ2-7; 10 bases map to TRBD1. V was pared by 4 bases and J by 2 bases, with 9 bases of the junction left unmatched. The CDR3 is 16 amino acids. Germline CDR1 SGDLS, CDR2 YYNGEE. Using reference TRBV9 and TRBJ2-7 for the parts outside the CDR3, the full variable domain is DSGVTQTPKHLITATGQRVTLRCSPRSGDLSVYWYQQSLDQGLQFLIQYYNGEERAKGNILERFSAQQFPDLHSELNLSSLELGDSALYFCASSPSSGTGAYEQYFGPGTRLTVT.

This chain uses TRBV13 with TRBJ2-7, with 7 bases fitting TRBD2. The trim removed 5 bases at V and 7 bases at J, leaving 5 bases unmatched. This CDR3 is 12 amino acids long. Per germline, CDR1 PRHDT and CDR2 FYEKMQ (reference sequence). The CDR3 DNA is TGTGCCAGCAGCCCCATCGGGGGGGAGCAGTACTTC. Protein sequence: CASSPIGGEQYF.